Detailed here is one TCR beta chain. In TCRdb, the 5' RACE reads were re-called with MiXCR into one record per CDR3 protein. The sample yields about 140,000 distinct CDR3 sequences, 6.6% seen once. The sample comes from a study of T cells after yellow fever vaccination. The germline CDR1 and CDR2 sequences are SNHLY and FYNNEI. Trimming removed 4 bases at V and 4 bases at J, with 10 bases between. The CDR3 runs 13 residues. Material: CD4+ T cells sorted from PBMCs, obtained 10 days after the yellow fever booster vaccination. The chain employs TRBV2 and TRBJ2-5; D might be TRBD1 or TRBD2, each matching 6 bases. This receptor was taken from a man between 25 and 39 years old who received the YFV17D yellow fever vaccine. The CDR3 DNA reads as TGTGCCAGCAGTGGCGAGGGGGGAGAGACCCAGTACTTC. Its protein is CASSGEGGETQYF. Complete variable domain (other parts from reference TRBV2 and TRBJ2-5): EPEVTQTPSHQVTQMGQEVILRCVPISNHLYFYWYRQILGQKVEFLVSFYNNEISEKSEIFDDQFSVERPDGSNFTLKIRSTKLEDSAMYFCASSGEGGETQYFGPGTRLLVL.